A single sample is the source of the 21 T cell receptor beta chains below, sequenced in a study of blood T cell repertoires in COVID-19. Repertoires were generated with immunoSEQ multiplex PCR, while TCRdb's copy carries only in-frame clones and drops some. The sample lists about 73,000 clones; approximately 82% were seen once. Source material: peripheral blood. All receptors come from a man aged 45-60 years with active COVID-19.

This clone was seen a single time. The rearrangement links TRBV7-2 to TRBJ1-4, with 7 positions matching TRBD1. The CDR3 contains 15 residues. From germline, CDR1 is SGHTA and CDR2 FQGNSA. J gave up 5 bases and V 5 bases, and 8 bases lay outside the gene matches. The CDR3 loop reads CASSHQTGPNEKLFF. The CDR3 nucleotides read TGTGCCAGCAGCCACCAGACAGGGCCAAATGAAAAACTGTTTTTT.

The rearrangement links TRBV15 to TRBJ2-2; 8 bases agree with TRBD2. Germline loops: CDR1 LNHNV, CDR2 YYDKDF (reference sequence). V shed 0 bases and J 13 bases; nucleotides not matched to a gene: 4. This CDR3 region has 13 residues. The CDR3 DNA follows: TGTGCCACCAGCAGAGAACTAGCGGACCCGCTGTTTTTT. Amino acids: CATSRELADPLFF.

The chain links TRBV10-1 to TRBJ2-3, with D possibly matching TRBD1 (6 bases). The germline V gene has CDR1 WNHNN and CDR2 SYGVQD (reference sequence). There are 13 residues in the CDR3. Trimming took off 10 bases at V and 4 bases at J, with 15 bases between the two ends. CDR3 region: CATLNREADTQYF. The CDR3 DNA reads as TGCGCCACCCTGAACAGGGAAGCAGATACGCAGTATTTT.

V usage is TRBV3-1 (or the pseudogene TRBV3-2) and J usage is TRBJ2-3; D not certain. With 4 bases removed from V and 2 bases from J, the gap between germline ends came to 10 bases. Germline lookup yields CDR1 LGHDT and CDR2 YNNKEL (reference sequence). This CDR3 contains 14 residues. The CDR3 loop is CASSPWLLTDTQYF. The CDR3 region has the DNA TGTGCCAGCAGCCCTTGGTTACTCACAGATACGCAGTATTTT.

V is TRBV2 and J is TRBJ2-7, with a possible D match to TRBD1 (5 bases). The CDR3 covers 15 residues. The germline CDR1 and CDR2 sequences are SNHLY and FYNNEI. Trimming stripped 6 bases from V and 2 bases from J, with 17 bases between. The CDR3 spells CASRDRLRRTYEQYF. CDR3 nucleotide sequence: TGTGCCAGCAGAGACAGATTGAGAAGGACCTACGAGCAGTACTTC.

The chain links TRBV7-3 to TRBJ2-3; possibly TRBD2 for D (6 bases). V was clipped by 3 bases and J by 1 base, with 11 bases between them. The germline gives CDR1 SGHTA, CDR2 FQGTGA. The CDR3 consists of 15 residues. In DNA form, the CDR3 reads TGTGCCAGCAGCTTGACCGGGGAGGGCACAGATACGCAGTATTTT. It specifies CASSLTGEGTDTQYF.

The chain recombines TRBV7-8 with TRBJ2-2, with TRBD1 matching over 7 bases. V was pared by 3 bases and J by 6 bases, with 7 bases of the junction left unmatched. Per the germline V gene, CDR1 is SGHVS and CDR2 is FQNEAQ. This CDR3 has 15 residues. CDR3: CASSFRQGVAGELFF. CDR3 DNA: TGTGCCAGCAGCTTCAGACAGGGAGTGGCCGGGGAGCTGTTTTTT.

J is TRBJ1-6 and V is TRBV28; tentative D call: TRBD1 (6 bases). From germline, CDR1 is MDHEN and CDR2 SYDVKM. The V and J ends lost 8 bases and 0 bases respectively, with 11 bases between them. The CDR3 is 15 residues long. In nucleotides, the CDR3 is TGTGCCAGCCAGGGGAGTATCTCCTATAATTCACCCCTCCACTTT. Translating gives CASQGSISYNSPLHF.

The V and J genes are TRBV7-2 and TRBJ1-5, with a possible D match to TRBD1 (5 bases). CDR1 SGHTA and CDR2 FQGNSA come from the germline V gene. This CDR3 spans 16 amino acids. Deletions cut 2 bases from V and 2 bases from J, with 13 bases between. Here the CDR3 DNA reads TGTGCCAGCAGCTTACCGCAGAAAGGGGGCAATCAGCCCCAGCATTTT. Translated, it gives CASSLPQKGGNQPQHF. Supplemented by reference TRBV7-2 and TRBJ1-5, the full variable domain reads GAGVSQSPSNKVTEKGKDVELRCDPISGHTALYWYRQSLGQGLEFLIYFQGNSAPDKSGLPSDRFSAERTGGSVSTLTIQRTQQEDSAVYLCASSLPQKGGNQPQHFGDGTRLSIL.

This clone was counted only a few times. The chain is built from TRBV7-3 and TRBJ2-7, with 9 nucleotides matching TRBD2. This CDR3 comprises 15 residues. Looked up from germline, CDR1 is SGHTA and CDR2 is FQGTGA. V dropped 2 bases and J dropped 3; count of bases not matched to a gene: 5. This CDR3 reads CASSLASGASYEQYF. The CDR3 nucleotides read TGTGCCAGCAGCTTAGCTAGCGGGGCCAGCTACGAGCAGTACTTC.

The genes are TRBV6-5 and TRBJ2-7; D is possibly TRBD1 (5 bases). The CDR3 sequence is 16 residues long. V dropped 3 bases and J dropped 0 bases, with 15 bases sitting between them. Germline-derived CDR1 and CDR2 are MNHEY and SVGAGI. The CDR3 coding sequence is TGTGCCAGCAGTTATTCAGGTGTGGGGCTCTCCTACGAGCAGTACTTC. Residues: CASSYSGVGLSYEQYF.

As regards this clone: The germline gene is not matched at one end of the junction; a read error may be the cause. CDR3 loop: CASNELAEETQYF. The CDR3 DNA follows: TGTGCCAGCAATGAACTAGCAGAGGAGACCCAGTACTTC. V usage is TRBV6-1 and J usage is TRBJ2-5; tentatively, D is TRBD2 (6 bases). The germline CDR1 and CDR2 sequences are MNHNS and SASEGT. The CDR3 sequence is 13 residues long.

This chain joins TRBV4-2 and TRBJ2-3; D gene uncertain. The CDR3 runs to 18 residues. The germline CDR1 and CDR2 sequences are LGHNA and YNFKEQ. V was pared by 2 bases and J by 1 base, with 19 bases between. The CDR3 protein is CASSQQLLGYFGTDTQYF. In nucleotides, the CDR3 is TGTGCCAGCAGCCAACAGCTGCTAGGCTACTTCGGCACAGATACGCAGTATTTT.

The chain is built from TRBV5-5 and TRBJ2-7; 8 bases align to TRBD2. V lost 4 bases and J lost 2; bases outside the gene matches: 5. Germline CDR1 is SGHKS and CDR2 is YYEKEE (reference sequence). This CDR3 region has 14 residues. The CDR3: CASSPRGGAYEQYF. DNA of the CDR3: TGTGCCAGCAGCCCCCGGGGGGGGGCCTACGAGCAGTACTTC.

The chain combines TRBV9 with TRBJ2-1; 8 nucleotides agree with TRBD1. V was pared by 7 bases and J by 9 bases, with 9 bases of the junction left unmatched. CDR3 length: 13 amino acids. CDR1 SGDLS and CDR2 YYNGEE come from the germline V gene. CDR3 region: CASGGRGLSEQFF. The CDR3 nucleotides are TGTGCCAGCGGGGGCAGGGGGCTAAGTGAGCAGTTCTTC.

The genes are TRBV7-2 and TRBJ2-1, with D uncertain. Germline V lookup: CDR1 SGHTA, CDR2 FQGNSA. Deletions cut 6 bases from V and 4 bases from J, with 10 bases between. CDR3 length: 13 amino acids. The CDR3, as DNA: TGTGCCAGCAGGCGACCTAGTTACAATGAGCAGTTCTTC. It translates to CASRRPSYNEQFF.

The chain links TRBV4-2 to TRBJ2-7, with TRBD1 identical over 7 bases. Germline V gene sequence: CDR1 LGHNA, CDR2 YNFKEQ. The V and J ends lost 1 base and 4 bases, in that order; junction bases with no gene match: 7. The CDR3 length is 15 residues. Here the CDR3 reads CASSQGSTGPYEQYF. In DNA, the CDR3 is TGTGCCAGCAGCCAAGGGTCGACAGGGCCATACGAGCAGTACTTC.

V is TRBV9 and J is TRBJ2-2; TRBD1 might be the D (5 bases). Looked up from germline, CDR1 is SGDLS and CDR2 is YYNGEE. Trimming pared 4 bases from V and 6 bases from J, leaving 16 bases between. CDR3 size: 15 residues. The CDR3 reads CASSLLGGAAGELFF. The CDR3 DNA reads as TGTGCCAGCAGCCTCTTGGGTGGGGCGGCCGGGGAGCTGTTTTTT.

The J gene is TRBJ2-2, the V gene TRBV6-4; D not certain. CDR3 size: 13 residues. CDR1 is MRHNA and CDR2 is SNTAGT in the germline V gene. Trimming pared 0 bases from V and 13 bases from J, leaving 12 bases between. CDR3 coding DNA: TGTGCCAGCAGTGACTCCGGAGCCAGAAGGCTGTTTTTT. Translating it yields CASSDSGARRLFF.

This chain links TRBV11-1 with TRBJ2-5; the match to TRBD1 covers 7 bases. Germline V gene lookup returns CDR1 SGHAT and CDR2 FQDESV (reference sequence). The CDR3 consists of 16 residues. Germline trimming cut 4 bases from V and 4 bases from J; bases unmatched to any gene: 12. CDR3 amino acids: CASSSGQFLGRETQYF. The CDR3 DNA is TGTGCCAGCAGCTCGGGACAGTTCTTGGGGAGAGAGACCCAGTACTTC.

The chain recombines TRBV7-2 with TRBJ2-3; D gene unclear. CDR3 length equals 13 residues. V lost 5 bases and J lost 6, with 12 bases in between. The germline CDR1 and CDR2 sequences are SGHTA and FQGNSA. CDR3 amino acids: CASSLLLQDTQYF. CDR3 sequence (DNA): TGTGCCAGCAGCCTGCTTCTCCAGGATACGCAGTATTTT.